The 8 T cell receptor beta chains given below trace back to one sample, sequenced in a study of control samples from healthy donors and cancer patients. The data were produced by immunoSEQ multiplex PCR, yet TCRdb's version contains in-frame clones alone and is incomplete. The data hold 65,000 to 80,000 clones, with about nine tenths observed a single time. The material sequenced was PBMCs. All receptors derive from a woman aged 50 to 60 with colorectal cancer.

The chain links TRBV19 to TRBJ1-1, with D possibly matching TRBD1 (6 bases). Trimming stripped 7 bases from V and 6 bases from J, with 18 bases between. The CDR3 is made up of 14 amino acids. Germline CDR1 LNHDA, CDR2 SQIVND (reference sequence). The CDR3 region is CASTSTGRGAEAFF. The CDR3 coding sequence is TGTGCCAGTACCTCAACGGGAAGGGGGGCTGAAGCTTTCTTT. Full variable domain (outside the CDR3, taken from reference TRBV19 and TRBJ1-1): DGGITQSPKYLFRKEGQNVTLSCEQNLNHDAMYWYRQDPGQGLRLIYYSQIVNDFQKGDIAEGYSVSREKKESFPLTVTSAQKNPTAFYLCASTSTGRGAEAFFGQGTRLTVV.

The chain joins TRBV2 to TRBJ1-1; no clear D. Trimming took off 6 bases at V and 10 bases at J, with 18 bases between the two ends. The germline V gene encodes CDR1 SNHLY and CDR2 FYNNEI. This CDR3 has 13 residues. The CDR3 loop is CASSPDMGLTAFF. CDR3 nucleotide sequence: TGTGCCAGCAGCCCCGACATGGGGTTGACAGCTTTCTTT. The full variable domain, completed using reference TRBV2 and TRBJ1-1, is EPEVTQTPSHQVTQMGQEVILRCVPISNHLYFYWYRQILGQKVEFLVSFYNNEISEKSEIFDDQFSVERPDGSNFTLKIRSTKLEDSAMYFCASSPDMGLTAFFGQGTRLTVV.

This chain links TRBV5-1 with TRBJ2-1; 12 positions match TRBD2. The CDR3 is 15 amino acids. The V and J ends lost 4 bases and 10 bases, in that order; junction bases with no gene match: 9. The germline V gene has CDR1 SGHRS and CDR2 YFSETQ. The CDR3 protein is CASSRLTSGGQEQFF. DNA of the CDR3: TGCGCCAGCAGCCGCCTGACTAGCGGGGGACAAGAGCAGTTCTTC.

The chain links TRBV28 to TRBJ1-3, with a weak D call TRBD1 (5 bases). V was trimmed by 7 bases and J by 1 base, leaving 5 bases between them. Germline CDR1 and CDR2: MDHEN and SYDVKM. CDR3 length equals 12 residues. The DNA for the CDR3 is TGTGCCAGCAAGGGGTCTGGAAACACCATATATTTT. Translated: CASKGSGNTIYF.

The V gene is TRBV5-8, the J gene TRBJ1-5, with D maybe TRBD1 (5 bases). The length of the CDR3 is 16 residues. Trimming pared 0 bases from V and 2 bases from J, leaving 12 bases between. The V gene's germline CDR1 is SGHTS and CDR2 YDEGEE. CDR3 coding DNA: TGTGCCAGCAGCTTGGCCTGGGGGGTAGGCAATCAGCCCCAGCATTTT. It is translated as CASSLAWGVGNQPQHF.

The CDR3 sequence is CASSIGQGETEAFF. Written as DNA, the CDR3 is TGTGCCAGCAGTATTGGACAGGGGGAAACTGAAGCTTTCTTT. The chain links TRBV6-2 or TRBV6-3 to TRBJ1-1; TRBD1 matches at 10 bases. J was trimmed by 5 bases and V by 5 bases; bases with no gene match: 5. The germline CDR1 and CDR2 sequences are MNHEY and SVGEGT. The CDR3 sequence is 14 residues long.

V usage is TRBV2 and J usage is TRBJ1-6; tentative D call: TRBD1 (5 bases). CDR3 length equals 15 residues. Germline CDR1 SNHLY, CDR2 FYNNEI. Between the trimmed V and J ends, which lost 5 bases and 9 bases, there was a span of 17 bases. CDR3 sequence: CASSLGRGSSSPLHF. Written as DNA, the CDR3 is TGTGCCAGCAGTCTGGGGCGGGGAAGTAGTTCACCCCTCCACTTT. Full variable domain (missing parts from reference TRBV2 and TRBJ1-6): EPEVTQTPSHQVTQMGQEVILRCVPISNHLYFYWYRQILGQKVEFLVSFYNNEISEKSEIFDDQFSVERPDGSNFTLKIRSTKLEDSAMYFCASSLGRGSSSPLHFGNGTRLTVT.

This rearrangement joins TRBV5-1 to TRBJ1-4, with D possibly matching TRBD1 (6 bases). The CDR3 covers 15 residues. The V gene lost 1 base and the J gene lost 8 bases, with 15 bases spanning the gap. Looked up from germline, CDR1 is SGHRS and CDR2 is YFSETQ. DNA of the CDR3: TGCGCCAGCAGCTTGAGTCAGGGGATATACGAAAAACTGTTTTTT. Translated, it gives CASSLSQGIYEKLFF.